This T cell receptor (beta chain) was documented in a study of cytomegalovirus exposure and HLA in healthy donors. Profiled with immunoSEQ multiplex PCR; TCRdb holds only in-frame clones, not every one. Among 90,000 or so clones, around 96% were seen once, and the ten largest hold roughly 0.8%. The ends were cut back, 3 bases at V and 3 bases at J, with 11 bases in the middle. This CDR3 spans 15 amino acids. Germline V gene sequence: CDR1 MNHEY, CDR2 SVGAGI. A remark on this clone: Its antigen is not identified.

Overall study results and limits: There were 164 TCR beta chains listed as cytomegalovirus-associated. Rarity held for most TCR sequences, but there were some public TCRs that occurred in many donors. First-cohort TCR clusters were later found to tend to co-occur in the 120 or so validation repertoires.

The sample comprised PBMCs. The chain combines TRBV6-5 with TRBJ1-4, with D hard to call. The TCR comes from a young man in good health and CMV-seronegative. DNA of the CDR3: TGTGCCAGCAGTTATGGTGCGGTGGCTAATGAAAAACTGTTTTTT. It yields the protein CASSYGAVANEKLFF.